This passage covers 12 T cell receptor beta chains from one sample sequenced in a study of identical twins. Using its own MiXCR run on the 5' RACE reads, TCRdb lists one record per CDR3 protein. The sample has approximately 590,000 distinct CDR3 sequences; nearly 10% are singletons. This same sample was also part of a study on yellow fever vaccine responses in identical twins.

The sample comprised PBMCs. Receptor source: a young woman in good health.

The J gene is TRBJ2-7, the V gene TRBV5-4, with D unclear. The length of the CDR3 is 14 residues. Per germline, CDR1 SGHNT and CDR2 YYREEE (reference sequence). Trimming took 2 bases from V and 2 from J, leaving 11 bases between them. The CDR3 loop is CASSLRSGPYEQYF. CDR3 in DNA: TGTGCCAGCAGCTTACGGTCAGGTCCCTACGAGCAGTACTTC.

This clonotype was observed at least ten times. V and J are TRBV9 and TRBJ2-5, with D hard to call. From germline, CDR1 is SGDLS and CDR2 YYNGEE. The V and J ends lost 0 bases and 3 bases respectively, with 15 bases between them. The CDR3 extends over 16 amino acids. The CDR3 sequence is CASSVEGNPEKETQYF. CDR3 coding DNA: TGTGCCAGCAGCGTAGAGGGAAACCCGGAAAAAGAGACCCAGTACTTC. Variable domain in full (rest from reference TRBV9 and TRBJ2-5): DSGVTQTPKHLITATGQRVTLRCSPRSGDLSVYWYQQSLDQGLQFLIQYYNGEERAKGNILERFSAQQFPDLHSELNLSSLELGDSALYFCASSVEGNPEKETQYFGPGTRLLVL.

The chain carries TRBV6-2 or TRBV6-3 and TRBJ2-7; TRBD1 aligns across 10 bases. The CDR3 extends over 14 amino acids. The V gene's germline CDR1 is MNHEY and CDR2 SVGEGT. With V trimmed by 6 bases and J by 6 bases, 8 bases remained unmatched. The CDR3 spells CASRVPGQGSEQYF. The CDR3 nucleotides are TGTGCCAGCAGGGTCCCGGGACAGGGGAGCGAGCAGTACTTC.

V is TRBV7-9 and J is TRBJ2-2; the D is unclear. This CDR3 comprises 17 residues. Germline loops: CDR1 SEHNR, CDR2 FQNEAQ (reference sequence). V lost 6 bases and J 0 bases, leaving 17 bases between the germline ends. The CDR3, as DNA: TGTGCCAGCAGTCCCACTACCCGTACATCGAACACCGGGGAGCTGTTTTTT. Protein: CASSPTTRTSNTGELFF. Full variable domain (rest looked up from reference TRBV7-9 and TRBJ2-2): DTGVSQNPRHKITKRGQNVTFRCDPISEHNRLYWYRQTLGQGPEFLTYFQNEAQLEKSRLLSDRFSAERPKGSFSTLEIQRTEQGDSAMYLCASSPTTRTSNTGELFFGEGSRLTVL.

V gene TRBV5-1 combines with J gene TRBJ2-1; 11 positions match TRBD2. V lost 0 bases, J lost 6 bases, and 5 bases stayed unmatched. Germline assignment: CDR1 SGHRS and CDR2 YFSETQ. The CDR3 sequence is 16 residues long. In nucleotides, the CDR3 is TGCGCCAGCAGCTTGGTTACTAGCGGGGGCTCCAATGAGCAGTTCTTC. Translating it yields CASSLVTSGGSNEQFF. The full variable domain, with the rest looked up from reference TRBV5-1 and TRBJ2-1, is KAGVTQTPRYLIKTRGQQVTLSCSPISGHRSVSWYQQTPGQGLQFLFEYFSETQRNKGNFPGRFSGRQFSNSRSEMNVSTLELGDSALYLCASSLVTSGGSNEQFFGPGTRLTVL.

The rearrangement uses TRBV18 and TRBJ2-5; weak D call: TRBD1 (5 bases). This CDR3 has 14 amino acids. V gave up 2 bases and J gave up 3 bases, with 10 bases separating them. Germline V gene lookup returns CDR1 KGHSH and CDR2 LQKENI. This chain's CDR3 is CASSPTLGEETQYF. The CDR3 bases are TGTGCCAGCTCACCAACTTTAGGGGAAGAGACCCAGTACTTC. Based on the CDR3 plus reference TRBV18 and TRBJ2-5, the full variable domain is NAGVMQNPRHLVRRRGQEARLRCSPMKGHSHVYWYRQLPEEGLKFMVYLQKENIIDESGMPKERFSAEFPKEGPSILRIQQVVRGDSAAYFCASSPTLGEETQYFGPGTRLLVL.

The genes are TRBV6-6 and TRBJ1-6, with 7 positions matching TRBD1. V shed 7 bases and J 8 bases; nucleotides not matched to a gene: 5. This CDR3 is built from 13 residues. CDR1 and CDR2 (germline): MNHNY, SVGAGI (reference sequence). For the CDR3, the DNA is TGTGCCAGCATGAAACAGGGGTATTCACCCCTCCACTTT. Protein sequence: CASMKQGYSPLHF.

CDR3 in DNA: TGTGCCTTCTGTTTAGCGCGGACCGGGAGGGGGCCCTACAATGAGCAGTTCTTC. This encodes CAFCLARTGRGPYNEQFF. The genes are TRBV3-1 and TRBJ2-1; tentative D call: TRBD2 (8 bases). The CDR3 has 18 amino acids. V was trimmed by 11 bases and J by 2 bases, leaving 28 bases between them. In germline, CDR1 is LGHDT, CDR2 YNNKEL (reference sequence).

This clonotype was recorded a few times. The J gene is TRBJ1-5, the V gene TRBV12-3 or TRBV12-4, with D unclear. V gave up 6 bases and J gave up 2 bases, with 17 bases separating them. The CDR3 is 16 residues long. The DNA of the CDR3 is TGTGCCAGCAGCTCTGGACCCGGGCGTGGCAATCAGCCCCAGCATTTT. Its protein product is CASSSGPGRGNQPQHF.

This clonotype was seen a few times. Here the CDR3 DNA reads TGTGCCAGCGGACTCGTCTCCTACGAGCAGTACTTC. As protein: CASGLVSYEQYF. The chain employs TRBV11-2 and TRBJ2-7, with D possibly TRBD2 on 5 matching bases. The V gene's germline CDR1 is SGHAT and CDR2 FQNNGV. Trimming removed 8 bases at V and 0 bases at J, with 8 bases between. This CDR3 contains 12 residues.

The rearrangement uses TRBV7-3 and TRBJ2-1; D is possibly TRBD1 or TRBD2 (5 bases each). Deletions cut 0 bases from V and 6 bases from J, with 12 bases between. The V gene's germline CDR1 is SGHTA and CDR2 FQGTGA. There are 15 residues in the CDR3. The CDR3 loop reads CASSLTGATFNEQFF. The CDR3 DNA reads as TGTGCCAGCAGCTTAACCGGGGCAACTTTCAATGAGCAGTTCTTC.

As for this clonotype: One junction end disagrees with the germline gene, perhaps due to a read error. The V call is TRBV7-7, the J call TRBJ2-1, with 12 nucleotides matching TRBD2. The CDR3 runs to 15 residues. Germline V gives CDR1 SSHAT, CDR2 FNYEAQ (reference sequence). CDR3 bases: TGTGCTAGCAGCTTAGTCCCTAGCGGGAGGGATGAGCAGTTCTTC. Translation: CASSLVPSGRDEQFF.